Listed below are T cell receptor beta chains from one sample, sequenced in a study of blood T cell repertoires in COVID-19. Assay: immunoSEQ multiplex PCR; the TCRdb copy retains only in-frame clones and omits some. The table shows about 170,000 clones, with 85% to 90% occurring only once. Sequences were obtained from peripheral blood. Receptor source: an elderly woman with COVID-19, enrolled during active disease. The CDR3 runs from the conserved cysteine through the conserved F or W. The D gene is left open where the match is weak. Size is stated for part of the rows, as once, few or many counts, or as a class when the clone is expanded.

J	D	V	size	length	CDR3	DNA
TRBJ2-1	TRBD1	TRBV14	-	15	CASSQRQGSYNEQFF	TGTGCCAGCAGCCAACGACAGGGGTCCTACAATGAGCAGTTCTTC
TRBJ2-7	TRBD2	TRBV5-4	-	17	CASSLANGGRKGNEQYF	TGTGCCAGCAGCTTGGCCAATGGCGGGAGAAAGGGGAACGAGCAGTACTTC
TRBJ1-4	-	TRBV28	-	13	CASSLPVNEKLFF	TGTGCCAGCAGTTTACCAGTAAATGAAAAACTGTTTTTT
TRBJ2-7	TRBD1	TRBV6-6	-	15	CASTSTGGKYYEQYF	TGTGCCAGCACCTCAACAGGGGGGAAATACTACGAGCAGTACTTC
TRBJ2-7	-	TRBV10-3	-	12	CAIKATGGVMDF	TGTGCCATCAAAGCCACAGGGGGGGTAATGGACTTC
TRBJ1-5	-	TRBV6-1	once	15	CASSESASRERPQHF	TGTGCCAGCAGTGAATCGGCATCGAGGGAGCGGCCCCAGCATTTT
TRBJ1-5	-	TRBV6-5	-	13	CASESRSNQPQHF	TGTGCCAGTGAGTCCAGGAGCAATCAGCCCCAGCATTTT
TRBJ2-7	-	TRBV28	-	11	CASSPAYEQYF	TGTGCCAGCAGCCCCGCCTACGAGCAGTACTTC
TRBJ2-7	TRBD2	TRBV7-9	few	16	CASSPGLAGQSGEQYF	TGTGCCAGCAGCCCTGGACTAGCGGGACAGTCTGGCGAGCAGTACTTC
TRBJ2-6	-	TRBV19	-	17	CASSFRDTSSGANVLTF	TGTGCCAGTAGTTTCCGGGACACCAGTTCTGGGGCCAACGTCCTGACTTTC
TRBJ1-5	TRBD1	TRBV5-5	-	13	CASSLGDSQPQHF	TGTGCCAGCAGCTTGGGGGACAGTCAGCCCCAGCATTTT
TRBJ1-4	-	TRBV15	-	16	CATSRDGGSVNEKLFF	TGTGCCACCAGCAGAGATGGAGGGTCGGTTAATGAAAAACTGTTTTTT
TRBJ1-2	TRBD1	TRBV6-5	-	15	CASSYTGDRTYGYTF	TGTGCCAGCAGTTACACGGGGGACAGAACCTATGGCTACACCTTC
TRBJ1-3	TRBD1	TRBV12-3/TRBV12-4	-	12	CASSQGQGTIYF	TGTGCCAGCAGTCAGGGACAGGGAACCATATATTTT
TRBJ1-5	TRBD1	TRBV19	-	15	CASSIAGTGFQPQHF	TGTGCCAGTAGTATAGCGGGGACAGGGTTTCAGCCCCAGCATTTT